The 3 T cell receptor beta chains below come from one sample, sequenced in a study of regulatory T cells in long-lasting Graves disease. The time point here: persistent/refractory GD, antithyroid drugs over 5 years with positive TRAb. Isolated PBMC RNA provided the starting material for the TCR library. Researchers made TCR beta libraries by using iRepertoire HTBI primers and running Arm-PCR on CDR3 regions. Via MiXCR, TCRdb re-called the multiplex PCR reads, giving one row per CDR3 protein. Here the sample spans about 460,000 distinct CDR3 sequences, around a fifth being singletons. The input for sequencing was peripheral blood mononuclear cells (PBMCs), taken when the disease was refractory, from a patient treated with antithyroid drugs. All receptors derive from a female donor with Graves disease.

This clonotype was counted many times. Written as DNA, the CDR3 is TGTGCCAGCAGCCCGCCTAGCGGGTCAACCTACGAGCAGTACTTC. Protein product: CASSPPSGSTYEQYF. The chain employs TRBV9 and TRBJ2-7, with TRBD2 matching 8 bases. The CDR3 extends over 15 amino acids. V lost 4 bases, J lost 2 bases, and 8 bases stayed unmatched. Germline CDR1 and CDR2: SGDLS and YYNGEE.

About this clonotype: The junction shows a germline mismatch at one end, possibly a read error. J is TRBJ1-3 and V is TRBV28; TRBD1 matches at 7 bases. Germline V lookup: CDR1 MDHEN, CDR2 SYDVKM. CDR3 length: 15 residues. DNA for the CDR3: TGTGCCAGCAGTCTCGACAGGGCTTCTGGAAGCACCATATATTTT. Amino acid sequence: CASSLDRASGSTIYF. The full variable domain, with the rest looked up from reference TRBV28 and TRBJ1-3, is DVKVTQSSRYLVKRTGEKVFLECVQDMDHENMFWYRQDPGLGLRLIYFSYDVKMKEKGDIPEGYSVSREKKERFSLILESASTNQTSMYLCASSLDRASGSTIYFGEGSWLTVV.

V and J are TRBV30 and TRBJ1-6; D may be TRBD1 (6 bases). The CDR3 is 16 residues long. From germline, CDR1 is GTSNPN and CDR2 SVGIG (reference sequence). V lost 2 bases and J lost 2, with 13 bases in between. The CDR3 region has the DNA TGTGCCTGGAGTACTGGACAGCCCACCTATAATTCACCCCTCCACTTT. Its protein product is CAWSTGQPTYNSPLHF.